Given below is one TCR beta chain in context. Its target is not known. The data belong to a study of T cells in Graves' hyperthyroidism and ophthalmopathy. Whole-study findings and limits: In the blood, most expanded thyroid clonotypes above 0.001 appeared as well.

The source of the PBMCs was more than 9.5 ml of fresh peripheral blood. The junction had 9 bases not matched to a gene; V was cut back by 8 bases and J by 5 bases. This CDR3 spans 14 amino acids. CDR1 MNHEY and CDR2 SVGEGT come from the germline V gene. Researchers took RNA transcripts and amplified the TCR beta CDR3 regions from them. First-round RT-PCR of the TCR CDR3 relied on the HTBI primer set. TCRdb re-called the multiplex PCR reads through MiXCR, storing one row per CDR3 protein. The table lists about 640,000 distinct CDR3 sequences, less than 25% of them singletons. The sequenced sample consisted of blood. V usage is TRBV6-2 or TRBV6-3 and J usage is TRBJ1-5, with 7 positions matching TRBD1. This clonotype originated in a man aged 25-45 years with Graves' ophthalmopathy. The CDR3 DNA reads TGTGCCAGCTCAAGACAGGGACCCTATCAGCCCCAGCATTTT. The encoded protein is CASSRQGPYQPQHF.